Given below is one T cell receptor beta chain in context. Its target is unknown. V was trimmed by 1 base and J by 6 bases, leaving 9 bases between them. CDR3 size: 13 residues. A single record per CDR3 protein comes from TCRdb applying MiXCR to the reads. This sample carries under 850,000 distinct CDR3 sequences, roughly 36% of them seen once, and the ten largest clones take about 2.8%. This entry comes from a study of T cell repertoires in cytomegalovirus infection. Study findings and constraints: HLA-C-restricted CMV-specific TCR beta clonotypes were dominant in the ex vivo response.

This clonotype was sampled from a human donor in good health (CMV status not recorded). Some clones in this sample may be carry-over from other donors' samples. The sample was PBMCs. J is TRBJ1-1 and V is TRBV12-3 or TRBV12-4; D unclear. For the CDR3, the DNA is TGTGCCAGCAGTTTAGTGGGGATAGCTGAAGCTTTCTTT. Translated, it gives CASSLVGIAEAFF.